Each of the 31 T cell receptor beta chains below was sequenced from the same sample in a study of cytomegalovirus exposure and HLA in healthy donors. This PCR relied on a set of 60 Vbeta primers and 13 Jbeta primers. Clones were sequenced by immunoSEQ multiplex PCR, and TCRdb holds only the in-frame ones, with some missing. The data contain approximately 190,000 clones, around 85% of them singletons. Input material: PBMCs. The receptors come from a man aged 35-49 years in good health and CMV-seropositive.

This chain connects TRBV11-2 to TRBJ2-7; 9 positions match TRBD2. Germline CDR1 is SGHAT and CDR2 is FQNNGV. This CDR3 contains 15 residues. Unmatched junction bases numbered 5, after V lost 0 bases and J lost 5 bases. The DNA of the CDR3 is TGTGCCAGCAGCTTAGAAGGACTAGCGTTCAACGAGCAGTACTTC. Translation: CASSLEGLAFNEQYF.

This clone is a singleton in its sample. CDR3 protein: CASSSNPGGTEAFF. DNA for the CDR3: TGTGCCAGCAGCTCAAATCCAGGGGGCACTGAAGCTTTCTTT. This chain connects TRBV7-8 to TRBJ1-1; TRBD1 matches at 7 bases. CDR3 size: 14 residues. CDR1 is SGHVS, CDR2 FQNEAQ, per germline. The trim removed 4 bases at V and 4 bases at J, leaving 6 bases unmatched.

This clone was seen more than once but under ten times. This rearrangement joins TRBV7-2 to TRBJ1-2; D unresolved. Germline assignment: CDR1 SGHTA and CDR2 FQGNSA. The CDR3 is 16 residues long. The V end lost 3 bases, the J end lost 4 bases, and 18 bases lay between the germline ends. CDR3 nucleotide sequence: TGTGCCAGCAGCTTTCTCAGACCTACGGGAGGCTATGGCTACACCTTC. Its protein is CASSFLRPTGGYGYTF.

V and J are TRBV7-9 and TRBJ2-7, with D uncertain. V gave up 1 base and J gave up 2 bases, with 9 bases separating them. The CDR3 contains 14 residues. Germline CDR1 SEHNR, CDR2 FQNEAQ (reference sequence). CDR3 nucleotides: TGTGCCAGCAGCTTAGGGCAGGTAACCTACGAGCAGTACTTC. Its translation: CASSLGQVTYEQYF. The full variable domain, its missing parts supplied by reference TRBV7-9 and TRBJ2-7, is DTGVSQNPRHKITKRGQNVTFRCDPISEHNRLYWYRQTLGQGPEFLTYFQNEAQLEKSRLLSDRFSAERPKGSFSTLEIQRTEQGDSAMYLCASSLGQVTYEQYFGPGTRLTVT.

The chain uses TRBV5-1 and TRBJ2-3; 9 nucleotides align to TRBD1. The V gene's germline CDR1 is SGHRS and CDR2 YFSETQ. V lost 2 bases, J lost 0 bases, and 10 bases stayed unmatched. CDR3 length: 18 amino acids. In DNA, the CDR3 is TGCGCCAGCAGCTTCACCGGGACAGGGATTTCTAGCACAGATACGCAGTATTTT. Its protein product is CASSFTGTGISSTDTQYF.

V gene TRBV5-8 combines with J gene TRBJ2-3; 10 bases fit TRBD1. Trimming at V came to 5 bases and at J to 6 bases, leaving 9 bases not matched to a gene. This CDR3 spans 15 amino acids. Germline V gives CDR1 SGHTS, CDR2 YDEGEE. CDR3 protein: CASRRQGARDDTQYF. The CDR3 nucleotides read TGTGCCAGCAGGCGACAGGGGGCTCGAGACGATACGCAGTATTTT.

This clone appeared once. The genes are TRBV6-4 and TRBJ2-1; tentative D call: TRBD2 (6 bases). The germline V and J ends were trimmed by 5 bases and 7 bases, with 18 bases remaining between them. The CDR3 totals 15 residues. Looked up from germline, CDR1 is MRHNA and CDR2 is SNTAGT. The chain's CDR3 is CASSSGTRGKNEQFF. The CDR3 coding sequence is TGTGCCAGCAGTTCGGGGACCCGGGGGAAGAATGAGCAGTTCTTC.

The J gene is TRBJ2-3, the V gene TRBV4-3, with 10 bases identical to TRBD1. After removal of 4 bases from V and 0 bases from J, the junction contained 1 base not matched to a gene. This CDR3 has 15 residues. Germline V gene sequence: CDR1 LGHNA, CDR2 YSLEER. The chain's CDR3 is CASSPGQGSTDTQYF. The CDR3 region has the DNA TGCGCCAGCAGCCCGGGACAGGGGAGCACAGATACGCAGTATTTT.

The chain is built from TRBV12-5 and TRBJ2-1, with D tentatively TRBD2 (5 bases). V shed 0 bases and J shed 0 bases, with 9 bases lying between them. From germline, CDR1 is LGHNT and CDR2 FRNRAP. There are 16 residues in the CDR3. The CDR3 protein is CASGLVLGSSYNEQFF. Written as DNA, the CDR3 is TGTGCTAGTGGTTTGGTACTAGGTAGCTCCTACAATGAGCAGTTCTTC.

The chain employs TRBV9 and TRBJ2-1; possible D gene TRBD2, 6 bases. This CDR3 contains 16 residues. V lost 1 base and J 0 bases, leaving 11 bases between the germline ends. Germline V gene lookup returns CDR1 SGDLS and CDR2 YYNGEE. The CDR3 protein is CASSVTAGNSYNEQFF. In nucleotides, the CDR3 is TGTGCCAGCAGCGTAACGGCGGGAAACTCCTACAATGAGCAGTTCTTC.

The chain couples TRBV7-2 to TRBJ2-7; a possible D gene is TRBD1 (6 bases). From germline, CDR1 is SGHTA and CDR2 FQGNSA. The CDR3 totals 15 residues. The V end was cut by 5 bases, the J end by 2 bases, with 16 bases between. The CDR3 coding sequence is TGTGCCAGCAGCGCACAGACAGGACCTACCTACGAGCAGTACTTC. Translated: CASSAQTGPTYEQYF.

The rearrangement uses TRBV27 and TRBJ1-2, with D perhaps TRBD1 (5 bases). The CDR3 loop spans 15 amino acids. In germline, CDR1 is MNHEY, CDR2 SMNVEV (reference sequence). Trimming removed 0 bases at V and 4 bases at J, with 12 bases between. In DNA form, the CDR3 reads TGTGCCAGCAGTTTATCTTCGGGGGGGATCTATGGCTACACCTTC. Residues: CASSLSSGGIYGYTF.

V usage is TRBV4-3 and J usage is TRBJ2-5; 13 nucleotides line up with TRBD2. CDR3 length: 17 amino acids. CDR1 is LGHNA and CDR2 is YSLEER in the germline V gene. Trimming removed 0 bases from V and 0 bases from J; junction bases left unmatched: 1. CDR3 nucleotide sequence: TGCGCCAGCAGCCAAGATGGGACTAGCGGGGACCAAGAGACCCAGTACTTC. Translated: CASSQDGTSGDQETQYF.

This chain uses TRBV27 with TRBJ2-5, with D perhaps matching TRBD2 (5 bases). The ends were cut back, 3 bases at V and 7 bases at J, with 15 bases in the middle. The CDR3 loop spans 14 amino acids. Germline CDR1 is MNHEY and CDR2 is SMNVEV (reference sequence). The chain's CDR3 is CASSFLGSAGTQYF. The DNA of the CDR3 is TGTGCCAGCAGTTTTCTCGGGTCCGCGGGGACCCAGTACTTC.

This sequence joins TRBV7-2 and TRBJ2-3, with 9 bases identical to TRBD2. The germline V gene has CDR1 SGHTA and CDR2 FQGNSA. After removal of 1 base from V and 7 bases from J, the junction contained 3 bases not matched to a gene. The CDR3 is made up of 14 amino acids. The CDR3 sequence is CASSLGRGGNTQYF. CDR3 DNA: TGTGCCAGCAGCTTAGGGCGGGGGGGGAATACGCAGTATTTT.

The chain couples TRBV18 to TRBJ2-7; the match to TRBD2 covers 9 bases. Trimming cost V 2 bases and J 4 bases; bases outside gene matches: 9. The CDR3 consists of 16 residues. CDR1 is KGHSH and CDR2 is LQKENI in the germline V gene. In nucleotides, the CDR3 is TGTGCCAGCTCACCAGGTAGCGGGGGCAGTGGTTACGAGCAGTACTTC. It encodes CASSPGSGGSGYEQYF. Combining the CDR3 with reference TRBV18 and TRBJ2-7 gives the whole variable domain NAGVMQNPRHLVRRRGQEARLRCSPMKGHSHVYWYRQLPEEGLKFMVYLQKENIIDESGMPKERFSAEFPKEGPSILRIQQVVRGDSAAYFCASSPGSGGSGYEQYFGPGTRLTVT.

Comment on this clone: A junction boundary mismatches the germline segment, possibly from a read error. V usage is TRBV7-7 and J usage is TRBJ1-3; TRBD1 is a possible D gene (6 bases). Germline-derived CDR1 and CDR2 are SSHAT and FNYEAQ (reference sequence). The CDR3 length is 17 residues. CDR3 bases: TGTGCTAGCAGCTCGGGGGCGGGGGGGCTCTCTGGAAACACCATATATTTT. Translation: CASSSGAGGLSGNTIYF. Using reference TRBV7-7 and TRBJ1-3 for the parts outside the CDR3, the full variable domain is GAGVSQSPRYKVTKRGQDVTLRCDPISSHATLYWYQQALGQGPEFLTYFNYEAQPDKSGLPSDRFSAERPEGSISTLTIQRTEQRDSAMYRCASSSGAGGLSGNTIYFGEGSWLTVV.

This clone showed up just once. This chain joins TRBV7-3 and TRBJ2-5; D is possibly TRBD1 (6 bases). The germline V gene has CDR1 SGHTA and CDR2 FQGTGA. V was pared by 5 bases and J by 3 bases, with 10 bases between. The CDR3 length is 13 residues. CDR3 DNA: TGTGCCAGCAGCCAGGGGTCAGAAGAGACCCAGTACTTC. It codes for CASSQGSEETQYF.

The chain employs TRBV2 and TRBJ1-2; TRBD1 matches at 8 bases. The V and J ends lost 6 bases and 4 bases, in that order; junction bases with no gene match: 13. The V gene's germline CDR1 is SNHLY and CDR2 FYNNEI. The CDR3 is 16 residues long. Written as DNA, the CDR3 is TGTGCCAGCAGCGAAATTACAGGGGGGAGTCCCTATGGCTACACCTTC. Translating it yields CASSEITGGSPYGYTF.

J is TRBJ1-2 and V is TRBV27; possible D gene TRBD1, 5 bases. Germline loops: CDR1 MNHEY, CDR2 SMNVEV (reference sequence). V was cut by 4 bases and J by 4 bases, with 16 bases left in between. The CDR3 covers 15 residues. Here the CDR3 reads CASSSPGAGVYGYTF. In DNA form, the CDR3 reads TGTGCCAGCAGTTCCCCTGGGGCGGGGGTCTATGGCTACACCTTC.

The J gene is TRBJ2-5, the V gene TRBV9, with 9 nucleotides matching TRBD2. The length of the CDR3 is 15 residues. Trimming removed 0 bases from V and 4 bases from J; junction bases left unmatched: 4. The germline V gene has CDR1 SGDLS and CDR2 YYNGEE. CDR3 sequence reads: CASSVEPSGVETQYF. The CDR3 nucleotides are TGTGCCAGCAGCGTAGAGCCTAGCGGGGTAGAGACCCAGTACTTC.

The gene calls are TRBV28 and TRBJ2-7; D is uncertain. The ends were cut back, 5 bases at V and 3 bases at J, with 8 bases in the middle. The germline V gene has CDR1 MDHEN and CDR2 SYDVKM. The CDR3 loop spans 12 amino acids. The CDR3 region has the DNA TGTGCCAGCAGTGTCCAGGACTACGAGCAGTACTTC. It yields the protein CASSVQDYEQYF. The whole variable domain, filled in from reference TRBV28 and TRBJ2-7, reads DVKVTQSSRYLVKRTGEKVFLECVQDMDHENMFWYRQDPGLGLRLIYFSYDVKMKEKGDIPEGYSVSREKKERFSLILESASTNQTSMYLCASSVQDYEQYFGPGTRLTVT.

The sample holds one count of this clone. CDR3 DNA sequence: TGTGCCAGCAGCGCGAGTGGGTACAGGGGGTCTAATGAAAAACTGTTTTTT. Translation gives CASSASGYRGSNEKLFF. J is TRBJ1-4 and V is TRBV9; TRBD1 matches 8 bases. Germline CDR1 reads SGDLS; CDR2 reads YYNGEE. V gave up 3 bases and J gave up 3 bases; unmatched junction bases: 10. The CDR3 runs to 17 residues. Drawing the rest from reference TRBV9 and TRBJ1-4, the complete variable domain is DSGVTQTPKHLITATGQRVTLRCSPRSGDLSVYWYQQSLDQGLQFLIQYYNGEERAKGNILERFSAQQFPDLHSELNLSSLELGDSALYFCASSASGYRGSNEKLFFGSGTQLSVL.

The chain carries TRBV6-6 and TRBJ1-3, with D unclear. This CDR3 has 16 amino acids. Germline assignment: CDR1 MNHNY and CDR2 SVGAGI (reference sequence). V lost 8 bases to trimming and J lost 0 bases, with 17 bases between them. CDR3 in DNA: TGTGCCAGCGTGACGCGTTGGGAGGTCTCTGGAAACACCATATATTTT. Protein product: CASVTRWEVSGNTIYF.

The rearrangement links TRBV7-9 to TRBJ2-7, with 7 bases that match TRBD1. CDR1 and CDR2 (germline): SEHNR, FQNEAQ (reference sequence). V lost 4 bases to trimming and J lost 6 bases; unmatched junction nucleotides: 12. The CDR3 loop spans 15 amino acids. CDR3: CASSSSTGTISEQYF. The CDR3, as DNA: TGTGCCAGCAGCTCGTCGACAGGGACAATCTCCGAGCAGTACTTC.

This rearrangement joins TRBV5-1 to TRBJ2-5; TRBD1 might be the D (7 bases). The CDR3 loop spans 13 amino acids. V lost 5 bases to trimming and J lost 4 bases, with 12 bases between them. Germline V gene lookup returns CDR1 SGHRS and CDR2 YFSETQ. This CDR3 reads CASRTGRGETQYF. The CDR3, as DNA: TGCGCCAGCAGGACAGGGCGGGGAGAGACCCAGTACTTC.

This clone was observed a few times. In nucleotides, the CDR3 is TGCGCCAGCAGCTTGGACTACCAAAGGGGATTTGCCACTGAAGCTTTCTTT. Protein: CASSLDYQRGFATEAFF. The V gene is TRBV5-1, the J gene TRBJ1-1; D may be TRBD1 (5 bases). CDR1 is SGHRS and CDR2 is YFSETQ in the germline V gene. Trimming removed 0 bases from V and 4 bases from J, with 19 bases in between. CDR3 length equals 17 residues.

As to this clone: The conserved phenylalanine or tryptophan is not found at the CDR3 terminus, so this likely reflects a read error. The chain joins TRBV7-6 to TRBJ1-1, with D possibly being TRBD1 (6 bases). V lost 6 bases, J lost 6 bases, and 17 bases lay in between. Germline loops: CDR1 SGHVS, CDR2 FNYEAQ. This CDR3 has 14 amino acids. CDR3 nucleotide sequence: TGTGCCAGCAGTGTGAAGTCGGGGGGCCCTGAAGCTTTCTTA. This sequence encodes CASSVKSGGPEAFL.

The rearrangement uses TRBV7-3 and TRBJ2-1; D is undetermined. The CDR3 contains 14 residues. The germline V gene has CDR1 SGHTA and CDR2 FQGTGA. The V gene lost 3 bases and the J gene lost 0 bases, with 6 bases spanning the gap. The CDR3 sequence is CASSLSSSYNEQFF. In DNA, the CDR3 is TGTGCCAGCAGCTTGTCGAGCTCCTACAATGAGCAGTTCTTC.

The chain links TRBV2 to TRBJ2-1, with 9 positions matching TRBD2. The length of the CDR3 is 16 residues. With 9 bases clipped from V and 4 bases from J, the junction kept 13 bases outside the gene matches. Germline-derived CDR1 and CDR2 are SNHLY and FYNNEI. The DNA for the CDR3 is TGTGCCAGGCCCCTAGGAGCGGGGGGTCGTTACAATGAGCAGTTCTTC. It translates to CARPLGAGGRYNEQFF.

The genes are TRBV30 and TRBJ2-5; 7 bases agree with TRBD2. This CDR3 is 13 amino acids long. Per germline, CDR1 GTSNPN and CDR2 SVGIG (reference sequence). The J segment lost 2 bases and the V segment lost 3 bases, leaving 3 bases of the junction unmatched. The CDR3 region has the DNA TGTGCCTGGAGCGGGCGGGGGCAAGAGACCCAGTACTTC. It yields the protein CAWSGRGQETQYF.